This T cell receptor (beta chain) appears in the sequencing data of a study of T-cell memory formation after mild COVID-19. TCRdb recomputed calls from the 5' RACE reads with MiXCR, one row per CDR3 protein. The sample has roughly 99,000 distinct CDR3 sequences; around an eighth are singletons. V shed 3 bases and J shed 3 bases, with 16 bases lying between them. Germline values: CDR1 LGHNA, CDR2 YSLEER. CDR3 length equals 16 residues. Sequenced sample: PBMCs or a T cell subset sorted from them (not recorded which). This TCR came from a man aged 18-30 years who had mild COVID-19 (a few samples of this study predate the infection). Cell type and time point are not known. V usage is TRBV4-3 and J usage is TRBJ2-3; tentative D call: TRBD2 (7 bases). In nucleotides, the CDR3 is TGCGCCAGCAGCCAGGATCCGGGGGGCTGGACAGATACGCAGTATTTT. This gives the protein CASSQDPGGWTDTQYF.